Listed below are T cell receptor beta chains from one sample, sequenced in a study of control samples from healthy donors and cancer patients. Profiled with immunoSEQ multiplex PCR; TCRdb holds only in-frame clones, not every one. The sample holds some 140,000 clones; about 94% are singletons and the top ten take around 14%. Sequencing was carried out using PBMCs. These receptors all stem from a man in his 60s with colorectal cancer. Each CDR3 is given with its conserved first and last residue. Each record gives: D gene, V gene, clone size, J gene, CDR3 protein, CDR3 DNA. A D gene is named only where the DNA matches it firmly. The size field is filled for only some rows; it gives once, few, many or a size class.

D gene: .
V gene: TRBV9
clone size: .
J gene: TRBJ2-5
CDR3 protein: CASSVGWSQETQYF
CDR3 DNA: TGTGCCAGCAGCGTAGGATGGAGTCAAGAGACCCAGTACTTC

D gene: .
V gene: TRBV3-1/TRBV3-2
clone size: .
J gene: TRBJ2-1
CDR3 protein: CASSPIWGGSYNEQFF
CDR3 DNA: TGTGCCAGCAGCCCCATCTGGGGCGGTTCCTACAATGAGCAGTTCTTC

D gene: .
V gene: TRBV2
clone size: .
J gene: TRBJ2-7
CDR3 protein: CASSINTATDF
CDR3 DNA: TGTGCCAGCAGTATTAACACGGCCACGGACTTC

D gene: .
V gene: TRBV7-9
clone size: .
J gene: TRBJ2-2
CDR3 protein: CASSLSTGELFF
CDR3 DNA: TGTGCCAGCAGCCTCTCGACCGGGGAGCTGTTTTTT

D gene: .
V gene: TRBV7-2
clone size: .
J gene: TRBJ1-1
CDR3 protein: CASSITTLEAFF
CDR3 DNA: TGTGCCAGCAGCATCACTACACTGGAAGCTTTCTTT

D gene: .
V gene: TRBV7-9
clone size: .
J gene: TRBJ2-2
CDR3 protein: CASRSTWPNTGELFF
CDR3 DNA: TGTGCCAGCAGGTCAACGTGGCCGAACACCGGGGAGCTGTTTTTT

D gene: .
V gene: TRBV10-3
clone size: .
J gene: TRBJ1-5
CDR3 protein: CAIRDGGGNQPQHF
CDR3 DNA: TGTGCCATCAGGGACGGAGGGGGCAATCAGCCCCAGCATTTT

D gene: .
V gene: TRBV15
clone size: .
J gene: TRBJ1-3
CDR3 protein: CATSVPDRDSGNTIYF
CDR3 DNA: TGTGCCACCAGCGTCCCTGACAGAGACTCTGGAAACACCATATATTTT

D gene: .
V gene: TRBV29-1
clone size: .
J gene: TRBJ1-4
CDR3 protein: CSVRPRRDTYATNEKLFF
CDR3 DNA: TGCAGCGTCCGCCCCCGGCGGGACACATATGCAACTAATGAAAAACTGTTTTTT

D gene: TRBD1
V gene: TRBV19
clone size: .
J gene: TRBJ1-5
CDR3 protein: CASSIGDRTQPQHF
CDR3 DNA: TGTGCCAGTAGTATAGGGGACAGGACTCAGCCCCAGCATTTT

D gene: .
V gene: TRBV19
clone size: few
J gene: TRBJ2-5
CDR3 protein: CASSIQGVQETQYF
CDR3 DNA: TGTGCCAGTAGTATACAAGGGGTTCAAGAGACCCAGTACTTC

D gene: .
V gene: TRBV5-1
clone size: .
J gene: TRBJ2-3
CDR3 protein: CASSLGDGGFDTQYF
CDR3 DNA: TGCGCCAGCAGCTTGGGGGACGGCGGATTCGATACGCAGTATTTT

D gene: .
V gene: TRBV11-2
clone size: .
J gene: TRBJ1-2
CDR3 protein: CASSLGLFSPYGYTF
CDR3 DNA: TGTGCCAGCAGCTTAGGCCTCTTCTCTCCCTATGGCTACACCTTC

D gene: .
V gene: TRBV19
clone size: .
J gene: TRBJ1-6
CDR3 protein: CASSIGGQSYNSPLHF
CDR3 DNA: TGTGCCAGTAGTATCGGAGGACAGAGCTATAATTCACCCCTCCACTTT

D gene: TRBD1
V gene: TRBV7-2
clone size: .
J gene: TRBJ1-4
CDR3 protein: CASSPQGGGEKLFF
CDR3 DNA: TGTGCCAGCAGCCCGCAGGGGGGCGGTGAAAAACTGTTTTTT

D gene: .
V gene: TRBV12-3/TRBV12-4
clone size: .
J gene: TRBJ2-7
CDR3 protein: CASSFARMHEQYF
CDR3 DNA: TGTGCCAGCAGTTTTGCCCGAATGCACGAGCAGTACTTC

D gene: .
V gene: TRBV7-9
clone size: .
J gene: TRBJ1-3
CDR3 protein: CASRSGAGNTIYF
CDR3 DNA: TGTGCCAGCAGGTCAGGGGCTGGAAACACCATATATTTT

D gene: .
V gene: TRBV10-3
clone size: once
J gene: TRBJ2-2
CDR3 protein: CAISESNSGGELFF
CDR3 DNA: TGTGCCATCAGTGAGTCGAATTCTGGCGGGGAGCTGTTTTTT

D gene: .
V gene: TRBV4-1
clone size: .
J gene: TRBJ2-2
CDR3 protein: CASSQEGMNTGELSF
CDR3 DNA: TGCGCCAGCAGCCAAGAAGGCATGAACACCGGGGAGCTGTCTTTT

D gene: .
V gene: TRBV10-2
clone size: .
J gene: TRBJ1-1
CDR3 protein: CASSEGPEAFF
CDR3 DNA: TGCGCCAGCAGTGAAGGACCTGAAGCTTTCTTT

D gene: .
V gene: TRBV30
clone size: .
J gene: TRBJ1-3
CDR3 protein: CAWSAGGYSGNTIYF
CDR3 DNA: TGTGCCTGGAGTGCGGGGGGCTACTCTGGAAACACCATATATTTT

D gene: TRBD1
V gene: TRBV27
clone size: .
J gene: TRBJ2-4
CDR3 protein: CASSFRDRGNIQYF
CDR3 DNA: TGTGCCAGCAGTTTCCGGGACAGGGGAAACATTCAGTACTTC

D gene: .
V gene: TRBV27
clone size: .
J gene: TRBJ1-1
CDR3 protein: CASSPQVTLNTEAFF
CDR3 DNA: TGTGCCAGCAGTCCACAGGTGACACTGAACACTGAAGCTTTCTTT

D gene: TRBD1
V gene: TRBV6-1
clone size: .
J gene: TRBJ2-7
CDR3 protein: CASSEGTGGLYEQYF
CDR3 DNA: TGTGCCAGCAGTGAAGGGACAGGGGGCCTCTACGAGCAGTACTTC

D gene: .
V gene: TRBV7-9
clone size: .
J gene: TRBJ1-2
CDR3 protein: CASSLRPLYGYTF
CDR3 DNA: TGTGCCAGCAGCCTGAGGCCTCTATATGGCTACACCTTC

D gene: .
V gene: TRBV5-4
clone size: .
J gene: TRBJ1-4
CDR3 protein: CASSIRDGVEKLFF
CDR3 DNA: TGTGCCAGCAGCATCCGGGACGGTGTAGAAAAACTGTTTTTT

D gene: .
V gene: TRBV19
clone size: .
J gene: TRBJ2-7
CDR3 protein: CASSIGGRSLGEQYF
CDR3 DNA: TGTGCCAGTAGTATAGGGGGACGGAGTCTTGGGGAGCAGTACTTC

D gene: .
V gene: TRBV11-2
clone size: .
J gene: TRBJ1-1
CDR3 protein: CASNTGGGVGTEAFF
CDR3 DNA: TGTGCCAGCAACACGGGGGGGGGCGTAGGCACTGAAGCTTTCTTT

D gene: .
V gene: TRBV29-1
clone size: .
J gene: TRBJ2-3
CDR3 protein: CSAGNSTDTQYF
CDR3 DNA: TGCAGCGCTGGAAATAGCACAGATACGCAGTATTTT

D gene: TRBD1
V gene: TRBV5-1
clone size: once
J gene: TRBJ1-6
CDR3 protein: CASSQQGQGNSPLHF
CDR3 DNA: TGCGCCAGCAGCCAGCAAGGACAGGGGAATTCACCCCTCCACTTT

D gene: .
V gene: TRBV18
clone size: .
J gene: TRBJ1-2
CDR3 protein: CASSPPTEEYGYTF
CDR3 DNA: TGTGCCAGCTCACCGCCGACCGAAGAATATGGCTACACCTTC

D gene: .
V gene: TRBV9
clone size: .
J gene: TRBJ2-3
CDR3 protein: CASSVDPGPRFGTQYF
CDR3 DNA: TGTGCCAGCAGCGTAGACCCGGGGCCCCGCTTTGGTACGCAGTATTTT

D gene: .
V gene: TRBV7-2
clone size: .
J gene: TRBJ2-7
CDR3 protein: CASSSSWGNYEQYF
CDR3 DNA: TGTGCCAGCAGCTCCAGTTGGGGGAATTACGAGCAGTACTTC

D gene: .
V gene: TRBV19
clone size: .
J gene: TRBJ1-2
CDR3 protein: CASSPEMDINYGYTF
CDR3 DNA: TGTGCCAGTAGCCCCGAAATGGACATAAACTATGGCTACACCTTC

D gene: TRBD1
V gene: TRBV3-1/TRBV3-2
clone size: .
J gene: TRBJ2-7
CDR3 protein: CASSPGTGAYEQYF
CDR3 DNA: TGTGCCAGCAGCCCCGGGACAGGGGCCTACGAGCAGTACTTC

D gene: TRBD1
V gene: TRBV24-1
clone size: .
J gene: TRBJ1-2
CDR3 protein: CATSDPTGGSYGYTF
CDR3 DNA: TGTGCCACCAGTGACCCGACAGGGGGCAGCTATGGCTACACCTTC

D gene: .
V gene: TRBV6-5
clone size: .
J gene: TRBJ1-2
CDR3 protein: CASSPDRKYGYTF
CDR3 DNA: TGTGCCAGCAGTCCCGACAGAAAATATGGCTACACCTTC

D gene: .
V gene: TRBV6-1
clone size: .
J gene: TRBJ2-7
CDR3 protein: CASSDGGVPYEQYF
CDR3 DNA: TGTGCCAGCAGTGATGGTGGGGTGCCCTACGAGCAGTACTTC

D gene: TRBD1
V gene: TRBV6-5
clone size: .
J gene: TRBJ1-1
CDR3 protein: CASRYRGTEAFF
CDR3 DNA: TGTGCCAGCAGATACAGGGGGACTGAAGCTTTCTTT

D gene: .
V gene: TRBV10-3
clone size: .
J gene: TRBJ1-5
CDR3 protein: CAISEPREPQHF
CDR3 DNA: TGTGCCATCAGTGAGCCCAGGGAGCCCCAGCATTTT

D gene: .
V gene: TRBV18
clone size: .
J gene: TRBJ1-5
CDR3 protein: CASSPGENQPQHF
CDR3 DNA: TGTGCCAGCTCACCGGGGGAGAATCAGCCCCAGCATTTT

D gene: TRBD1
V gene: TRBV7-8
clone size: .
J gene: TRBJ1-6
CDR3 protein: CASSLGTGPSSYNSPLHF
CDR3 DNA: TGTGCCAGCAGCTTAGGGACAGGGCCGAGCTCCTATAATTCACCCCTCCACTTT

D gene: .
V gene: TRBV19
clone size: .
J gene: TRBJ2-5
CDR3 protein: CASSGQETQYF
CDR3 DNA: TGTGCCAGTAGTGGCCAAGAGACCCAGTACTTC

D gene: TRBD1
V gene: TRBV6-5
clone size: once
J gene: TRBJ1-5
CDR3 protein: CASSKQGVNQPQHF
CDR3 DNA: TGTGCCAGCAGTAAACAGGGGGTCAATCAGCCCCAGCATTTT

D gene: .
V gene: TRBV27
clone size: .
J gene: TRBJ1-1
CDR3 protein: CASISTGSGTEAFF
CDR3 DNA: TGTGCCAGCATCTCCACAGGGTCGGGAACTGAAGCTTTCTTT

D gene: .
V gene: TRBV7-8
clone size: .
J gene: TRBJ2-7
CDR3 protein: CASSPGPYEQYF
CDR3 DNA: TGTGCCAGCAGCCCGGGCCCCTACGAGCAGTACTTC

D gene: .
V gene: TRBV7-9
clone size: .
J gene: TRBJ1-1
CDR3 protein: CASSFVTVNTEAFF
CDR3 DNA: TGTGCCAGCAGCTTTGTGACGGTGAACACTGAAGCTTTCTTT

D gene: .
V gene: TRBV28
clone size: .
J gene: TRBJ2-4
CDR3 protein: CASSLELIAKNIQYF
CDR3 DNA: TGTGCCAGCAGTTTAGAGTTAATAGCCAAAAACATTCAGTACTTC

D gene: .
V gene: TRBV3-1/TRBV3-2
clone size: .
J gene: TRBJ2-2
CDR3 protein: CASSQVSPGAGELFF
CDR3 DNA: TGTGCCAGCAGCCAAGTTTCGCCGGGTGCCGGGGAGCTGTTTTTT

D gene: .
V gene: TRBV5-8
clone size: .
J gene: TRBJ2-1
CDR3 protein: CASSVGLSIYNEQFF
CDR3 DNA: TGTGCCAGCAGCGTAGGTTTGTCCATTTACAATGAGCAGTTCTTC

D gene: .
V gene: TRBV7-9
clone size: .
J gene: TRBJ2-5
CDR3 protein: CASSLKETQYF
CDR3 DNA: TGTGCCAGCAGCTTAAAAGAGACCCAGTACTTC

D gene: TRBD1
V gene: TRBV9
clone size: .
J gene: TRBJ2-5
CDR3 protein: CASSERGQGAGETQYF
CDR3 DNA: TGTGCCAGCAGCGAGCGAGGACAGGGGGCAGGGGAGACCCAGTACTTC